The 18 T cell receptor beta chains given below trace back to one sample, sequenced in a study of OX40 agonist ivuxolimab in advanced cancers. Using immunoSEQ multiplex PCR, the repertoire was profiled, and TCRdb retains in-frame clones only, with some absent. The sample includes over 40,000 clones, roughly 90% of them seen just once. The sample was CD4+ or CD8+ T cells sorted from blood, taken in a trial of the OX40 agonist ivuxolimab. These TCRs come from an adult with an advanced solid tumor such as melanoma, head and neck, liver or kidney cancer.

The rearrangement joins TRBV19 to TRBJ2-1; TRBD2 aligns across 14 bases. CDR3 length: 16 residues. CDR1 is LNHDA and CDR2 is SQIVND in the germline V gene (reference sequence). With V trimmed by 2 bases and J by 9 bases, 6 bases remained unmatched. The CDR3 nucleotides are TGTGCCAGTAGTATACGGACTAGCGGGGGGATTGGTGAGCAGTTCTTC. The encoded protein is CASSIRTSGGIGEQFF.

J is TRBJ1-1 and V is TRBV7-8; the D gene is possibly TRBD1 (5 bases). The CDR3 sequence is 14 residues long. CDR1 and CDR2 from the germline V gene are SGHVS and FQNEAQ. V lost 5 bases to trimming and J lost 0 bases, with 10 bases between them. CDR3: CASSQGAMNTEAFF. CDR3 bases: TGTGCCAGCAGCCAGGGAGCCATGAACACTGAAGCTTTCTTT.

This chain uses TRBV27 with TRBJ2-4; 9 positions match TRBD2. Germline CDR1 is MNHEY and CDR2 is SMNVEV (reference sequence). V lost 4 bases to trimming and J lost 0 bases; unmatched junction nucleotides: 4. This CDR3 comprises 16 residues. In DNA form, the CDR3 reads TGTGCCAGCAGTTCACTAGCGGGCCGAGCCAAAAACATTCAGTACTTC. Amino acid sequence: CASSSLAGRAKNIQYF.

V usage is TRBV2 and J usage is TRBJ2-7; maybe TRBD1 (5 bases). Germline assignment: CDR1 SNHLY and CDR2 FYNNEI. With 4 bases removed from V and 3 bases from J, the gap between germline ends came to 7 bases. The CDR3 covers 12 residues. In DNA form, the CDR3 reads TGTGCCAGCAGTGTTGACAGCTACGAGCAGTACTTC. It codes for CASSVDSYEQYF. Based on the CDR3 plus reference TRBV2 and TRBJ2-7, the full variable domain is EPEVTQTPSHQVTQMGQEVILRCVPISNHLYFYWYRQILGQKVEFLVSFYNNEISEKSEIFDDQFSVERPDGSNFTLKIRSTKLEDSAMYFCASSVDSYEQYFGPGTRLTVT.

The chain couples TRBV5-4 to TRBJ1-1; TRBD1 is a possible D gene (5 bases). The CDR3 is 14 residues long. From germline, CDR1 is SGHNT and CDR2 YYREEE (reference sequence). V lost 4 bases and J 1 base, leaving 11 bases between the germline ends. CDR3 coding DNA: TGTGCCAGCAGCCCGAAAACAGGGAACACTGAAGCTTTCTTT. This gives the protein CASSPKTGNTEAFF.

The rearrangement links TRBV7-9 to TRBJ2-6; unclear D gene. Trimming shortened V by 5 bases and J by 4 bases, and 6 bases separated the two germline ends. Per the germline V gene, CDR1 is SEHNR and CDR2 is FQNEAQ (reference sequence). CDR3 length equals 13 residues. CDR3 residues: CASSRSGANVLTF. The CDR3 bases are TGTGCCAGCAGCCGTTCGGGGGCCAACGTCCTGACTTTC.

A word on this clone: This CDR3 is also generated by other DNA sequences in the sample. CDR3 sequence reads: CASSPQRQETQYF. DNA of the CDR3: TGTGCCAGCTCACCCCAAAGACAAGAGACCCAGTACTTC. The chain is built from TRBV18 and TRBJ2-5; D is unclear. The ends were cut back, 3 bases at V and 2 bases at J, with 7 bases in the middle. Germline V gene data show CDR1 as KGHSH and CDR2 as LQKENI. The CDR3 loop spans 13 amino acids.

The chain combines TRBV11-3 with TRBJ2-1; TRBD1 aligns across 8 bases. Germline V gene data show CDR1 as SGHNT and CDR2 as YENEEA. The CDR3 spans 15 residues. Losses at the gene ends were 5 bases for V and 7 bases for J; bases not matched to a gene: 10. CDR3 DNA sequence: TGTGCCAGCAGCCGAACCAGGGGGCGCGTTAATGAGCAGTTCTTC. Protein product: CASSRTRGRVNEQFF.

The chain couples TRBV28 to TRBJ2-3, with D unresolved. Trimming shortened V by 8 bases and J by 1 base, and 16 bases separated the two germline ends. This CDR3 region has 15 residues. The germline V gene has CDR1 MDHEN and CDR2 SYDVKM. The DNA of the CDR3 is TGTGCCAGCCAGCAAGCTTTTTCGGGCACAGATACGCAGTATTTT. Encoded protein: CASQQAFSGTDTQYF.

This chain joins TRBV5-4 and TRBJ2-7; possibly TRBD1 or TRBD2 for D (5 bases each). This CDR3 spans 14 amino acids. Trimming stripped 0 bases from V and 6 bases from J, with 13 bases between. CDR1 is SGHNT and CDR2 is YYREEE in the germline V gene (reference sequence). CDR3 DNA: TGTGCCAGCAGCTTGGGAGGGGCGCGAAGCGAGCAGTACTTC. As protein: CASSLGGARSEQYF. Variable domain in full (rest from reference TRBV5-4 and TRBJ2-7): ETGVTQSPTHLIKTRGQQVTLRCSSQSGHNTVSWYQQALGQGPQFIFQYYREEENGRGNFPPRFSGLQFPNYSSELNVNALELDDSALYLCASSLGGARSEQYFGPGTRLTVT.

This rearrangement joins TRBV5-6 to TRBJ1-6; 8 bases are a match to TRBD1. Germline V gene sequence: CDR1 SGHDT, CDR2 YYEEEE. With 0 bases clipped from V and 6 bases from J, the junction kept 5 bases outside the gene matches. This CDR3 comprises 16 residues. Here the CDR3 DNA reads TGTGCCAGCAGCTTGGTGTCAGGGACAGGTAATTCACCCCTCCACTTT. Translated: CASSLVSGTGNSPLHF.

This chain connects TRBV6-5 to TRBJ2-1; D is ambiguous. With 6 bases removed from V and 0 bases from J, the gap between germline ends came to 9 bases. The length of the CDR3 is 14 residues. The germline gives CDR1 MNHEY, CDR2 SVGAGI. This chain's CDR3 is CASSRLSSYNEQFF. Written as DNA, the CDR3 is TGTGCCAGCAGCCGCCTGAGCTCCTACAATGAGCAGTTCTTC.

This clone was counted a single time. The chain links TRBV5-1 to TRBJ2-1, with D possibly matching TRBD1 (5 bases). The V end lost 0 bases, the J end lost 1 base, and 11 bases lay between the germline ends. Germline-derived CDR1 and CDR2 are SGHRS and YFSETQ. The CDR3 is made up of 16 amino acids. CDR3 region: CASSLANGASYNEQFF. CDR3 DNA: TGCGCCAGCAGCTTGGCCAATGGGGCGTCCTACAATGAGCAGTTCTTC.

V and J are TRBV2 and TRBJ2-2; possibly TRBD1 or TRBD2 for D (5 bases each). Germline CDR1 is SNHLY and CDR2 is FYNNEI. V was clipped by 6 bases and J by 4 bases, with 12 bases between them. This CDR3 comprises 14 residues. CDR3 nucleotide sequence: TGTGCCAGCAGGGAGGTGGGGCCCACCGGGGAGCTGTTTTTT. The encoded protein is CASREVGPTGELFF.

V gene TRBV28 combines with J gene TRBJ2-7; D may correspond to TRBD1 or TRBD2 (5 bases each). This CDR3 contains 13 residues. The germline CDR1 and CDR2 sequences are MDHEN and SYDVKM. V was clipped by 8 bases and J by 3 bases, with 14 bases between them. The CDR3 reads CASGPGPIYEQYF. The CDR3 DNA reads TGTGCCAGCGGCCCGGGACCGATCTACGAGCAGTACTTC.

The chain joins TRBV18 to TRBJ1-2; no firm D call. The germline V and J ends were trimmed by 4 bases and 6 bases, with 12 bases remaining between them. This CDR3 has 13 residues. The germline V gene encodes CDR1 KGHSH and CDR2 LQKENI. The CDR3 here is CASSQKREDGYTF. As DNA, the CDR3 is TGTGCCAGCTCACAAAAGCGGGAGGATGGCTACACCTTC.

A few counts support this clone. This sequence joins TRBV28 and TRBJ2-1, with D perhaps TRBD2 (6 bases). The CDR3 is 17 amino acids. Deletions cut 6 bases from V and 5 bases from J, with 23 bases between. The germline V gene encodes CDR1 MDHEN and CDR2 SYDVKM. CDR3 DNA: TGTGCCAGCAGCCTGGAGGGCAACCAGGACATCAACAATGAGCAGTTCTTC. Translated: CASSLEGNQDINNEQFF.

This chain joins TRBV4-1 and TRBJ1-3; D unresolved. This CDR3 comprises 16 residues. The germline V gene has CDR1 MGHRA and CDR2 YSYEKL. V lost 1 base and J 2 bases, leaving 12 bases between the germline ends. The CDR3 DNA follows: TGCGCCAGCAGCCAAGCTTCGGGGTTGACTGGAAACACCATATATTTT. Amino acid sequence: CASSQASGLTGNTIYF.